This T cell receptor (beta chain) was captured in a study of identical twins (dated by TCRdb to between 2015 and 2016). Regarding the research as a whole: To test whether fetal clonotypes persist, the study used deep sequencing on TCR alpha and beta repertoires from monozygotic twins, unrelated adults of various ages, and cord blood. To rule out contamination, the twin experiments were replicated at different times with different library preparation protocols.

CDR1 is given as SGHRS and CDR2 as YFSETQ, both from the germline V gene. From cysteine to valine, the CDR3 is 13 amino acids long. Just the 39-base CDR3 DNA is kept, in frame starting at base 1. V trim: 4 bases; J trim: 4 bases; unmatched bases: 5. This clonotype turned up a few times. The clone's antigen remains unknown. The input lacks base qualities; no much larger clone sits a single base away. Every donor was a healthy Caucasian. Three pairs of female monozygotic twins, all aged about 18 to 30 years, made up the twin cohort. CD4+ and CD8+ T cell populations were isolated with positive isolation kits from Invitrogen. Library construction relied on 5' RACE. The sequencer listed for this sample is Illumina HiSeq 2000. Template switching added a universal primer binding site, and the final cDNA carried a unique molecular identifier that allowed TCR cDNA molecules to be counted accurately. First-strand cDNA for TCR alpha and beta chains was synthesized from specific primers in the conserved constant-segment region. To control for contamination, each cDNA library was double barcoded with a SMART-Mk sample barcode plus Illumina barcodes. TruSeq adapter sequences and Illumina sample barcodes were added in two successive PCR steps. Sequencing of the TCR alpha and beta cDNA libraries was done on the Illumina HiSeq platform using custom primers. On the study's bioinformatics: Unique molecular identifiers were extracted from raw reads with MiGEC, and CDR3 positions were determined with MiXCR. Recombination models were inferred per individual with the repgenHMM and IGoR tools using an EM algorithm. Shared clonotypes were analyzed with the tcR package in R, and sharing was normalized by the product of cloneset sizes. To study raw recombination free of thymic and clonal selection effects, out-of-frame nonproductive sequences were analyzed. The public reads were reprocessed in TCRdb via fastp at Q25 and MiXCR, keeping in-frame beta chains. CDR3 protein sequences are deduplicated, and each keeps its most common genes and DNA. TCRdb's processing, not the authors' own work, is the source of the V and J calls. The sample profile shows about 530,000 distinct CDR3 sequences; approximately 20% of them were found once. Jointly, the top ten make up approximately 0.5% of the sample.

Broad study findings and their caveats: Invariant T cells such as MAIT and iNKT could partly confound zero-insertion analyses, although diverse VJ usage argued against such confounding for most clonotypes. Because the same donors could not be followed over many years, the conclusions relied on cross-sectional statistical analysis. In monozygotic twins, recombination models systematically underestimated out-of-frame TCR alpha sharing, but the models matched the sharing seen between unrelated individuals. Abundant cord blood beta clonotypes had fewer insertions, young adult naive repertoires showed a similar but weaker trend, and memory repertoires showed no such trend. Excess twin sharing in beta out-of-frame sequences was weaker because fewer shared sequences lowered the signal-to-noise ratio. Compared with coincidental sharing between unrelated individuals, out-of-frame TCR alpha sequences shared between twins had an excess of sequences with low generation probability.

The same sample was also used in a study of yellow fever vaccine responses in identical twins. As noted in the second study: According to the authors, the vaccine-induced T cell response in identical twins seemed to be partly convergent and partly specific to each individual. Focusing on identical twins, the study followed the T cell clones that responded to the vaccine, and did so with precision.

Recombination connected TRBV5-1 to TRBJ2-7, and TRBD1 aligns with 7 junction nucleotides. The material sequenced was CD4+ T cells sorted from blood. The receptor was isolated from a woman younger than 35 in good health. The nucleotide sequence is given as TGCGCCAGCAGCACCGGGACAGATTACGAGCAGTACGTC. Its translation is CASSTGTDYEQYV.